The clone carrying this T cell receptor beta chain was recorded at least ten times. What it recognizes is unknown. The data were obtained in a study of T-cell reconstitution after alpha-beta-depleted transplantation in children. Germline V gives CDR1 MNHNS, CDR2 SASEGT. Trimming left V 5 bases short and J 0 bases short, with 9 bases between. This CDR3 spans 14 amino acids. Preparing the TCRbeta library involved the use of unique molecular identifiers. TCRdb re-derived calls from the PCR reads in MiXCR, one entry per CDR3 protein. The data hold 70,000 or so distinct CDR3 sequences, with about a tenth observed a single time. The study, taken as a whole, reports: Surviving thymic progenitors and recipient T cells were the source of high TCRbeta diversity at day 60 in some patients. Most T-cell counts and diversity one year after the transplant came from T cells that were newly produced.

The clonotype was recovered from a boy aged 5-17 years with acute myeloid leukemia, due to receive a stem cell transplant. Source: PBMCs, taken before TCRalphabeta/CD19-depleted stem cell transplant. This chain joins TRBV6-1 and TRBJ2-3; D is possibly TRBD2 (5 bases). CDR3 in DNA: TGTGCCAGCAGTCCTCGGACTAGCACAGATACGCAGTATTTT. This encodes CASSPRTSTDTQYF.